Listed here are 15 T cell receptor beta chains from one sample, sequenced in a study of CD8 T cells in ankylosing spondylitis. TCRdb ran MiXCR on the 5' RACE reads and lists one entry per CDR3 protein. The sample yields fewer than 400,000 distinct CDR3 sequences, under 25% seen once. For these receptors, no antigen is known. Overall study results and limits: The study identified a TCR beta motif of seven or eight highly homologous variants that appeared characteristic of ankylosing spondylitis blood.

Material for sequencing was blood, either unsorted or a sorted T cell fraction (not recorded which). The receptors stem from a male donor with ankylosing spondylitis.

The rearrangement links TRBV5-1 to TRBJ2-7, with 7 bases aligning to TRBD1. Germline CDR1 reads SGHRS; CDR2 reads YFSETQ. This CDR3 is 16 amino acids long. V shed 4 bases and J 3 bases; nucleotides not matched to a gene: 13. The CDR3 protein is CASSQTLPGQLYEQYF. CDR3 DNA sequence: TGCGCCAGCAGCCAAACCCTTCCGGGACAGCTCTACGAGCAGTACTTC.

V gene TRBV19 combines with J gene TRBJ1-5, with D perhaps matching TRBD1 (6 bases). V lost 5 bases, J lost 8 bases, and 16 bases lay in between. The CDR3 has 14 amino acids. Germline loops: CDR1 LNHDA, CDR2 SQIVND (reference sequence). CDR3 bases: TGTGCCAGTAGTGACACAGGGCTGACGGAGCCCCAGCATTTT. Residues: CASSDTGLTEPQHF.

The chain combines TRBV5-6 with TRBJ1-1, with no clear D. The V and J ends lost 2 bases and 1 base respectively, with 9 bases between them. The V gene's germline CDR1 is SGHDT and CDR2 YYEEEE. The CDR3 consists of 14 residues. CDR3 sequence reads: CASSFTTGNTEAFF. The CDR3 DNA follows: TGTGCCAGCAGCTTTACCACGGGGAACACTGAAGCTTTCTTT.

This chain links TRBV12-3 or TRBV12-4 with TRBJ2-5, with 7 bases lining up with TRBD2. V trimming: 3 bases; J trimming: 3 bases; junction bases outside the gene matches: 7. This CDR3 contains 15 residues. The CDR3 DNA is TGTGCCAGCAGTTTTGAGTACCTAGCGGAAGAGACCCAGTACTTC. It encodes CASSFEYLAEETQYF.

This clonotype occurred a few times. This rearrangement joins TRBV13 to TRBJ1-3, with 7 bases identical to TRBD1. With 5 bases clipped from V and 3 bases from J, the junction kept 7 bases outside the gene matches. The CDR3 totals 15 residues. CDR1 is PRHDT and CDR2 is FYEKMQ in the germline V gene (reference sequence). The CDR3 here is CASSRHDRDGNTIYF. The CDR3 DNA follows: TGTGCCAGCAGCCGCCATGACAGGGATGGAAACACCATATATTTT.

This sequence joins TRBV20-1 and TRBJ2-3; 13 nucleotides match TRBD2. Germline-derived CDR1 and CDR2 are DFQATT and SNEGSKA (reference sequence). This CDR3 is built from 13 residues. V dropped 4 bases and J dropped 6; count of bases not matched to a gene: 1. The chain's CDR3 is CSAMTSGRDTQYF. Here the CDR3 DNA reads TGCAGTGCTATGACTAGCGGGAGGGATACGCAGTATTTT.

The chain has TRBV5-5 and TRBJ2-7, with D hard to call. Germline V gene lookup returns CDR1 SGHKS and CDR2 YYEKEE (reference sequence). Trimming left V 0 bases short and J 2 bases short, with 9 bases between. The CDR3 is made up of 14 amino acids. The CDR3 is CASSLVGVTYEQYF. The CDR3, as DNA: TGTGCCAGCAGCTTGGTTGGGGTGACCTACGAGCAGTACTTC.

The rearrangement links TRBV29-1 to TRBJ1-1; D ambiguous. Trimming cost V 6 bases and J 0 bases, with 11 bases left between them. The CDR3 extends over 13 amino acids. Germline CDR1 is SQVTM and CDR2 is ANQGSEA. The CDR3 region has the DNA TGCAGCGTCAAACAGAGGTTGAACACTGAAGCTTTCTTT. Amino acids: CSVKQRLNTEAFF.

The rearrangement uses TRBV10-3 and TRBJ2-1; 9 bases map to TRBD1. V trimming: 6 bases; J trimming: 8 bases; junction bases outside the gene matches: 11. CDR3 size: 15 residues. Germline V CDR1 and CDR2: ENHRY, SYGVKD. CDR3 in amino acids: CAISFRDRVIDEQFF. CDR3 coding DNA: TGTGCCATCAGCTTCCGGGACAGGGTAATCGATGAGCAGTTCTTC.

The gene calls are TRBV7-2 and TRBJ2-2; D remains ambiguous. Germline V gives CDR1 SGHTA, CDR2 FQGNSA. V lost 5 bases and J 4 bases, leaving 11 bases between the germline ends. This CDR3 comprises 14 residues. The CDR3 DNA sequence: TGTGCCAGCAGCGCTGGTTCCGTCACCGGGGAGCTGTTTTTT. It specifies CASSAGSVTGELFF. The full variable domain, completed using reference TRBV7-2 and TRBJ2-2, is GAGVSQSPSNKVTEKGKDVELRCDPISGHTALYWYRQSLGQGLEFLIYFQGNSAPDKSGLPSDRFSAERTGGSVSTLTIQRTQQEDSAVYLCASSAGSVTGELFFGEGSRLTVL.

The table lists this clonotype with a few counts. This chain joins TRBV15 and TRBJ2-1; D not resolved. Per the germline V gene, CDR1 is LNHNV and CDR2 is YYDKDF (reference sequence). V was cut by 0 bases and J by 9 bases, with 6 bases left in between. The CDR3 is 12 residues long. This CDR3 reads CATSRDAGEQFF. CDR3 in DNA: TGTGCCACCAGCAGAGACGCAGGTGAGCAGTTCTTC. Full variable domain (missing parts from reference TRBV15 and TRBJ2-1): DAMVIQNPRYQVTQFGKPVTLSCSQTLNHNVMYWYQQKSSQAPKLLFHYYDKDFNNEADTPDNFQSRRPNTSFCFLDIRSPGLGDTAMYLCATSRDAGEQFFGPGTRLTVL.

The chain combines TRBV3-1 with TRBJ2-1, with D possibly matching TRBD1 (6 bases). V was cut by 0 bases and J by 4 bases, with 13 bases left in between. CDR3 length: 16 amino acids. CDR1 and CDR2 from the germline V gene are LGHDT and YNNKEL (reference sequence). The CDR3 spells CASSQDRGGFYNEQFF. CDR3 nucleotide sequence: TGTGCCAGCAGCCAAGATAGAGGGGGATTTTACAATGAGCAGTTCTTC.

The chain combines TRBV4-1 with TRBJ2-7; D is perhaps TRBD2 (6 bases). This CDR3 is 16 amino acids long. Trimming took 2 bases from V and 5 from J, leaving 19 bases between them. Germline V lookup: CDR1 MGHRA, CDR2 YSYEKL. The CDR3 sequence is CASSQNRGLEFHEQYF. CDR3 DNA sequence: TGCGCCAGCAGCCAAAACCGGGGGTTGGAGTTCCACGAGCAGTACTTC.

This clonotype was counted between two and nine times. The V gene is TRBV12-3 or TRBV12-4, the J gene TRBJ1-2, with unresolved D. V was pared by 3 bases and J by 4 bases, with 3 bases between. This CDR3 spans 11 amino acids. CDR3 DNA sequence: TGTGCCAGCAGTTTGAGCTATGGCTACACCTTC. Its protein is CASSLSYGYTF.

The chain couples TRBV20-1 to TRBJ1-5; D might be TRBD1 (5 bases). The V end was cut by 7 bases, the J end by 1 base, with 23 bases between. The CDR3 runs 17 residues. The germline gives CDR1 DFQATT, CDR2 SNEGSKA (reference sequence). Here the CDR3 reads CSVSRRGNGGSNQPQHF. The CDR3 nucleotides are TGCAGTGTCTCTAGGAGAGGGAACGGGGGGAGCAATCAGCCCCAGCATTTT.